This T cell receptor (beta chain) was recorded in a study of blood T cell repertoires in COVID-19. This CDR3 has 14 residues. Losses at the gene ends were 2 bases for V and 7 bases for J; bases not matched to a gene: 4. The V gene's germline CDR1 is MNHEY and CDR2 SVGAGI. The authors' processing: Amplifying reference gene primers gave estimates of nucleated cell counts. The method was immunoSEQ multiplex PCR; TCRdb's version includes in-frame clones alone and lacks a portion of them. That table gives V, J and clone size, and the DNA gave D and trimming. The sample contains about 210,000 clones, about nine tenths of which appear only once.

The V gene is TRBV6-5, the J gene TRBJ2-1; 8 positions agree with TRBD2. Sequenced: peripheral blood. This sequence was found in a man in his 70s with acute or convalescent COVID-19. CDR3 protein: CASSYGGRRNEQFF. For the CDR3, the DNA is TGTGCCAGCAGTTACGGCGGGAGGAGGAATGAGCAGTTCTTC.